The clone carrying this TCR beta chain was detected only a few times. Its matching antigen is unknown. The sample belongs to a study of CD8+CD57+ T cells in acquired aplastic anemia. Study overall: Quantities of DNA derived from sorted CD4+ and CD8+ cells averaged 3.2 ug. Study-level points and caveats: Patients and controls were found to share roughly 31 CD8+ CDR3 sequences. No significant patient-versus-control difference appeared in CD8+ Simpson's diversity.

Profiling of TCR beta VDJ combinations and CDR3 sequences used genomic DNA as template. In TCRdb, the reads were re-called with MiXCR into one record per CDR3 protein. The sample holds around 290,000 distinct CDR3 sequences; approximately 60% are singletons and the top ten take under 1.5%. Whoever was chosen for sequencing had shown CD8+CD57+ cell expansion by flow cytometry. Material for sequencing was sorted CD4+, CD8+, or CD8+CD57+ T cells (not recorded which) from PBMCs. This receptor was obtained from a human donor with aplastic anemia.

DNA for the CDR3: TGTGCCAGTGTAAGCGGGGACAGGGCCTACGAGCAGTACTTC. Amino acid sequence: CASVSGDRAYEQYF. This chain links TRBV2 with TRBJ2-7; 9 positions match TRBD1. Germline V gives CDR1 SNHLY, CDR2 FYNNEI. J gave up 2 bases and V 9 bases, and 8 bases lay outside the gene matches. This CDR3 spans 14 amino acids.